This TCR beta chain was obtained from a study of Ad26.COV2.S vaccination and SARS-CoV-2 variants. Overall study context: Each vaccinee took Ad26.COV2.S intramuscularly, once or twice 56 days apart.

The CDR3 is 13 amino acids. V was trimmed by 6 bases and J by 4 bases, leaving 10 bases between them. Germline-derived CDR1 and CDR2 are MNHEY and SVGAGI. Libraries were prepared by immunoSEQ multiplex PCR; TCRdb keeps only in-frame clonotypes and omits some of them. The table shows some 300,000 clones, with around 84% occurring only once. Sample treatment: around 19 received Ad26.COV2.S at low or high dose, single or two shots; several received placebo; per-sample allocation not given. Sampling was performed 63 days after the first vaccine or placebo injection. This sequence originates from a person aged 18-65 years who received the Ad26.COV2.S COVID-19 vaccine or a placebo. The source was peripheral blood, collected in a trial of Ad26.COV2.S vaccine versus placebo. This rearrangement joins TRBV6-5 to TRBJ1-3; the D is unclear. The CDR3 sequence: CASRFGTGNTIYF. The CDR3 nucleotides read TGTGCCAGCAGATTTGGTACCGGAAACACCATATATTTT.